Listed below are T cell receptor beta chains from one sample, sequenced in a study of T cells after yellow fever vaccination. Each CDR3 protein gets one entry after TCRdb re-called the 5' RACE reads with MiXCR. The table has around 360,000 distinct CDR3 sequences, around 10% seen once. The material sequenced was PBMCs, taken on the day of the first yellow fever vaccination. These TCRs come from a man in his late teens or twenties who received the YFV17D yellow fever vaccine. The CDR3 runs from the conserved cysteine through the conserved F or W. Each record gives: CDR3 protein, CDR3 DNA, D gene, J gene, V gene, clone size. D genes are given only for firm matches. Some rows have no size entry. The others give once, few or many, or a class for an expanded clone.

CDR3aa: CASSFYPSSNQPQHF
CDR3nt: TGTGCCAGCAGCTTCTATCCTTCCTCCAATCAGCCCCAGCATTTT
d_gene: -
j_gene: TRBJ1-5
v_gene: TRBV5-6
abundance: few

CDR3aa: CASSPRRTDNEQFF
CDR3nt: TGCGCCAGCAGCCCACGCCGGACCGACAATGAGCAGTTCTTC
d_gene: -
j_gene: TRBJ2-1
v_gene: TRBV4-1
abundance: many

CDR3aa: CASSLLRGVTDTQYF
CDR3nt: TGCGCCAGCAGTCTCTTGCGGGGGGTCACAGATACGCAGTATTTT
d_gene: TRBD2
j_gene: TRBJ2-3
v_gene: TRBV10-2
abundance: -

CDR3aa: CASSLWSTDTQYF
CDR3nt: TGTGCCAGCAGCTTATGGAGCACAGATACGCAGTATTTT
d_gene: -
j_gene: TRBJ2-3
v_gene: TRBV7-3
abundance: -

CDR3aa: CASSLALGGGGQETQYF
CDR3nt: TGTGCCAGCAGCTTAGCGCTGGGCGGGGGGGGCCAAGAGACCCAGTACTTC
d_gene: TRBD2
j_gene: TRBJ2-5
v_gene: TRBV7-9
abundance: -

CDR3aa: CASSPDDGEQFF
CDR3nt: TGTGCCAGCAGCCCCGATGATGGCGAGCAGTTCTTC
d_gene: -
j_gene: TRBJ2-1
v_gene: TRBV7-9
abundance: few

CDR3aa: CSASWLRGGLYEQYF
CDR3nt: TGCAGTGCTAGTTGGCTGAGGGGGGGCCTGTACGAGCAGTACTTC
d_gene: -
j_gene: TRBJ2-7
v_gene: TRBV20-1
abundance: few

CDR3aa: CASSPPRDVETQYF
CDR3nt: TGCGCCAGCAGCCCCCCCCGGGATGTGGAGACCCAGTACTTC
d_gene: -
j_gene: TRBJ2-5
v_gene: TRBV4-1
abundance: many

CDR3aa: CASSQGTGALQVTQYF
CDR3nt: TGTGCCAGCAGCCAAGGTACGGGGGCCCTACAAGTTACGCAGTATTTT
d_gene: -
j_gene: TRBJ2-3
v_gene: TRBV3-1
abundance: -

CDR3aa: CSAAGPGTGSGNTIYF
CDR3nt: TGCAGTGCTGCAGGTCCCGGGACAGGCTCTGGAAACACCATATATTTT
d_gene: TRBD1
j_gene: TRBJ1-3
v_gene: TRBV20-1
abundance: few

CDR3aa: CASSPQGDGLQETQYF
CDR3nt: TGTGCCAGCTCGCCCCAAGGGGACGGACTCCAAGAGACCCAGTACTTC
d_gene: -
j_gene: TRBJ2-5
v_gene: TRBV18
abundance: -

CDR3aa: CASRPLAGGNNEQFF
CDR3nt: TGTGCCAGCAGACCCCTAGCGGGGGGAAACAATGAGCAGTTCTTC
d_gene: TRBD2
j_gene: TRBJ2-1
v_gene: TRBV11-2
abundance: few

CDR3aa: CASSGGPVNTEAFF
CDR3nt: TGTGCCAGCAGTGGGGGACCGGTGAACACTGAAGCTTTCTTT
d_gene: -
j_gene: TRBJ1-1
v_gene: TRBV12-3/TRBV12-4
abundance: -

CDR3aa: CASRFFSTDTQYF
CDR3nt: TGTGCCAGCAGGTTCTTTAGCACAGATACGCAGTATTTT
d_gene: -
j_gene: TRBJ2-3
v_gene: TRBV27
abundance: few

CDR3aa: CASSLVTGWETQYF
CDR3nt: TGTGCCAGCAGTTTAGTAACGGGGTGGGAGACCCAGTACTTC
d_gene: -
j_gene: TRBJ2-5
v_gene: TRBV27
abundance: few